This TCR beta chain was recovered during a study of identical twins. With no exceptions, donors were healthy Caucasians. Germline V lookup: CDR1 LGHNA, CDR2 YNFKEQ. This CDR3 has 15 residues. V dropped 3 bases and J dropped 3; count of bases not matched to a gene: 6. Overall study findings and caveats: Twin pairs' shared out-of-frame alpha sequences were enriched in low generation probability.

On this clonotype: What it binds is not known.

cDNA molecules carried unique molecular identifiers, and template switching added a universal primer site. TCRdb redid the calling of the 5' RACE reads with MiXCR, one entry per CDR3 protein. The sample records more than 1.5 million distinct CDR3 sequences, about 30% being singletons. Source material: cord blood. The gene calls are TRBV4-2 and TRBJ2-5; 8 bases are a match to TRBD2. This receptor was obtained from a newborn girl in good health. The CDR3 region has the DNA TGTGCCAGCAGCCATGGGACTAGGAGGGAAGAGACCCAGTACTTC. It is translated as CASSHGTRREETQYF.